This TCR beta chain emerged from a study of blood T cell repertoires in COVID-19. Turning to the study itself: Samples representing acute and convalescent COVID-19 were sourced from the United States, Italy and Spain. From T cells, B-cell-depleted T cells, or PBMCs came the material, which was cDNA or gDNA.

J lost 0 bases, V lost 5 bases, and 7 bases had no gene match. The CDR3 totals 16 residues. In germline, CDR1 is LNHDA, CDR2 SQIVND (reference sequence). Methods used by the authors: Counts of nucleated cells, estimated from reference gene primer amplification, were obtained. The method was immunoSEQ multiplex PCR; TCRdb's version includes in-frame clones alone and lacks a portion of them. V and J calls and clone size follow that table, whereas D and trimming were derived from the DNA. The sample includes 95,000 to 130,000 clones, approximately 82% of them seen just once. Sequences were obtained from peripheral blood. The TCR originated in a man between 65 and 80 years old with active or convalescent COVID-19. The chain employs TRBV19 and TRBJ1-1; TRBD1 matches 9 bases. The CDR3 region has the DNA TGTGCCAGTAGTCCCAGACAGGGGGGCATGAACACTGAAGCTTTCTTT. The encoded protein is CASSPRQGGMNTEAFF.